A single T cell receptor beta chain is shown here with its context. Authors' data handling: The assay estimated nucleated cells by amplifying reference gene primers. The data were produced by immunoSEQ multiplex PCR, yet TCRdb's version contains in-frame clones alone and is incomplete. Clone size and the V and J calls come from that table; the DNA yielded D and trimming. The sample includes roughly 97,000 clones, about 90% of them seen just once. V was pared by 2 bases and J by 2 bases, with 3 bases between. Germline V CDR1 and CDR2: SEHNR, FQNEAQ (reference sequence). The length of the CDR3 is 12 residues. This sample is part of a study of blood T cell repertoires in COVID-19. Study-level information: T cells, B-cell-depleted T cells, or PBMCs supplied cDNA or gDNA.

Sequencing used peripheral blood. This chain connects TRBV7-9 to TRBJ2-5; unclear D gene. The origin of this receptor is a human donor in a cohort sampled during active COVID-19. CDR3 sequence (DNA): TGTGCCAGCAGCTTACAGCAAGAGACCCAGTACTTC. As protein: CASSLQQETQYF.